The rows below give T cell receptor beta chains drawn from one sample of a study of blood T cells in healthy people across ages. MiXCR was run by TCRdb on the 5' RACE reads, yielding one entry per CDR3 protein. This sample has hundreds of thousands of distinct CDR3 sequences, with 45% to 50% found just once. The source material was blood. Receptor source: a woman aged 60-70 years in good health. Both conserved end residues are part of each CDR3. The D gene is left open where the match is weak. Clone size appears in some rows only: once, few, many, or a class for an expanded clone.

D gene,J gene,V gene,clone size,CDR3 DNA,CDR3 protein
.,TRBJ1-2,TRBV20-1,.,TGCAGTGCTAGGCGAGAAGGGGTTTTGGGCTTCACCTTC,CSARREGVLGFTF
TRBD1,TRBJ2-5,TRBV4-3,.,TGCGCCAGCAGCCAAGGAGGCGGACAGGGGTTTGAGACCCAGTACTTC,CASSQGGGQGFETQYF
TRBD1,TRBJ1-2,TRBV7-8,.,TGTGCCAGCAGCTTAGAGCCGACAGGGGGCTCCTATGGCTACACCTTC,CASSLEPTGGSYGYTF
TRBD1,TRBJ1-4,TRBV7-9,.,TGTGCCAGCAGCGCGCGGACAGGGCCAGATGAAAAACTGTTTTTT,CASSARTGPDEKLFF
.,TRBJ2-5,TRBV24-1,.,TGTGCCACCAGTGAGGAGTGGGAAGAGACCCAGTACTTC,CATSEEWEETQYF
TRBD2,TRBJ2-3,TRBV11-2,.,TGTGCCAGCAGCTTAGGGTCGGGACTAGCGAGCACAGATACGCAGTATTTT,CASSLGSGLASTDTQYF
TRBD2,TRBJ2-7,TRBV7-2,few,TGTGCCAGCAGCTACCACTTTACATACGGGAGGGCGGCTTACGAGCAGTACTTC,CASSYHFTYGRAAYEQYF
.,TRBJ1-2,TRBV6-5,.,TGTGCCAGCAGGACCCGGGACAACTATGGCTACACCTTC,CASRTRDNYGYTF
.,TRBJ2-5,TRBV10-3,.,TGTGCCATCAGTGAGAGGACCTACCAAGAGACCCAGTACTTC,CAISERTYQETQYF
TRBD1,TRBJ2-3,TRBV5-1,.,TGCGCCAGCATTCTACTCCCGGGACAGGGGGTAGATACGCAGTATTTT,CASILLPGQGVDTQYF
TRBD2,TRBJ2-7,TRBV7-9,.,TGTGCCAGCAGCTTAGGGGTAGCGGGAGTGAAATTGGGGGAGCAGTACTTC,CASSLGVAGVKLGEQYF
.,TRBJ2-7,TRBV28,.,TGTGCCAGCAGTTTATTAGGCGGAGCCCAACCTTACGAGCAGTACTTC,CASSLLGGAQPYEQYF
.,TRBJ1-1,TRBV7-9,.,TGTGCCAGCAGCAATTACGACAGGAACACTGAAGCTTTCTTT,CASSNYDRNTEAFF
TRBD1,TRBJ1-2,TRBV20-1,many,TGCAGTGCCAACACAGGGGTAGGGCTATATGGCTACACCTTC,CSANTGVGLYGYTF
.,TRBJ1-1,TRBV21-1,.,TGTGCCAGCAGCAAAGTTTGGAGGGACACTGAAGCTTTCTTT,CASSKVWRDTEAFF
.,TRBJ2-4,TRBV7-2,few,TGTGCCAGCAGCTTAGAATTCTGGGCTAGCGTAAAGCCCAAAAACATTCAGTACTTC,CASSLEFWASVKPKNIQYF
TRBD1,TRBJ1-1,TRBV18,.,TGTGCCAGCTCACTACCGCCAGGGGGTTTCACTGAAGCTTTCTTT,CASSLPPGGFTEAFF
TRBD2,TRBJ2-3,TRBV2,few,TGTGCCAGCAATGAAATTGGGCTAGCGGGAGGAGGCACAGATACGCAGTATTTT,CASNEIGLAGGGTDTQYF
TRBD2,TRBJ2-3,TRBV6-5,.,TGTGCCAGCAGTTACTTTGGACTAGAATCAGATACGCAGTATTTT,CASSYFGLESDTQYF
.,TRBJ1-1,TRBV28,once,TGTGCCAGCAGTAGTGCATGGGGCACTGAAGCTTTCTTT,CASSSAWGTEAFF
TRBD1,TRBJ1-2,TRBV9,few,TGTGCCAGCAGCGTGTGGACAGGGTCTAACTATGGCTACACCTTC,CASSVWTGSNYGYTF
.,TRBJ2-7,TRBV5-1,.,TGCGCCAGCAGCTTGGGGTGGGGAACGGGCGGCAACGAGCAGTACTTC,CASSLGWGTGGNEQYF